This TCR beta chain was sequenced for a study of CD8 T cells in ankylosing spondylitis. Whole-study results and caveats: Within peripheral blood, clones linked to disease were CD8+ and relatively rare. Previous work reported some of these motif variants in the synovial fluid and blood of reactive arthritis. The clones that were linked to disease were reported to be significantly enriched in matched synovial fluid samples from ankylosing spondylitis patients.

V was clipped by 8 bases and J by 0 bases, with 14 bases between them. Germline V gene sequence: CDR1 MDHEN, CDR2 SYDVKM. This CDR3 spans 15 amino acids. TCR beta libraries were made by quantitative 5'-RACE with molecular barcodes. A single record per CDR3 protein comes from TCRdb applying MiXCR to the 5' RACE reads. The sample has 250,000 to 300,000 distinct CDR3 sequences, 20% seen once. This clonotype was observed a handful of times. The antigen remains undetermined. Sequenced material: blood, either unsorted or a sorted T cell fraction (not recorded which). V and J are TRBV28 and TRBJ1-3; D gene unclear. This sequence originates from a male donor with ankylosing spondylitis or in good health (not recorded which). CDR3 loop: CASGSQLTSGNTIYF. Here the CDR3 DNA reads TGTGCCAGCGGTAGTCAGTTAACCTCTGGAAACACCATATATTTT. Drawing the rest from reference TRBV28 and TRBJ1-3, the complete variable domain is DVKVTQSSRYLVKRTGEKVFLECVQDMDHENMFWYRQDPGLGLRLIYFSYDVKMKEKGDIPEGYSVSREKKERFSLILESASTNQTSMYLCASGSQLTSGNTIYFGEGSWLTVV.